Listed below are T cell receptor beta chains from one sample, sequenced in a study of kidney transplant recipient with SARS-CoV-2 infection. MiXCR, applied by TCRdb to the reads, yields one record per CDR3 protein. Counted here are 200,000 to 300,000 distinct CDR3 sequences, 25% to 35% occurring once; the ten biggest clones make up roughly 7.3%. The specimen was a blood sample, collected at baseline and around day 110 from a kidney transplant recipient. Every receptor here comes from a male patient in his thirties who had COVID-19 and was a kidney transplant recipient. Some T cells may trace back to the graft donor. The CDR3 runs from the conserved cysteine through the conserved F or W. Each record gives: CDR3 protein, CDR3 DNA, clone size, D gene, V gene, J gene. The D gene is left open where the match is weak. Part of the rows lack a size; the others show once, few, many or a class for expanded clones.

CASSRGTSGGSTDTQYF	TGTGCCAGCAGCCGTGGGACTAGCGGGGGGAGCACAGATACGCAGTATTTT	-	TRBD2	TRBV6-5	TRBJ2-3
CASSIPRRSRKTYGYTF	TGCGCCAGCAGTATCCCCAGAAGATCGCGAAAGACCTATGGCTACACCTTC	many	-	TRBV10-1	TRBJ1-2
CSARTSGDSYEQYF	TGCAGTGCTCGGACTAGCGGGGACTCCTACGAGCAGTACTTC	many	TRBD2	TRBV20-1	TRBJ2-7
CASSPGQGYTGNTIYF	TGTGCCAGCTCACCGGGACAGGGTTATACTGGAAACACCATATATTTT	many	TRBD1	TRBV18	TRBJ1-3
CSARDYLFSNQPQHF	TGCAGTGCTAGAGATTACCTTTTTAGCAATCAGCCCCAGCATTTT	many	-	TRBV20-1	TRBJ1-5
CATQTGEFYEQYF	TGTGCCACCCAGACAGGGGAATTTTACGAGCAGTACTTC	many	TRBD1	TRBV10-3	TRBJ2-7
CASSSARDLGKTYGYTF	TGTGCCAGCAGCAGTGCACGCGATCTCGGAAAGACCTATGGCTACACCTTC	many	-	TRBV11-3	TRBJ1-2
CASSYLAETQYF	TGTGCCAGCAGTTATTTGGCGGAGACCCAGTACTTC	few	-	TRBV6-5	TRBJ2-5
CASRTATQPQHF	TGTGCCAGCAGAACCGCTACCCAGCCCCAGCATTTT	many	-	TRBV2	TRBJ1-5
CASSLLEWLAGGPTGELFF	TGTGCCAGCAGCTTACTCGAGTGGTTAGCGGGAGGGCCAACCGGGGAGCTGTTTTTT	many	TRBD2	TRBV7-6	TRBJ2-2
CASSLLSQPQHF	TGTGCCAGCAGTCTACTAAGTCAGCCCCAGCATTTT	many	-	TRBV12-3/TRBV12-4	TRBJ1-5
CASSQETGSSGNTIYF	TGTGCCAGCAGTCAAGAAACAGGTAGCTCTGGAAACACCATATATTTT	many	-	TRBV2	TRBJ1-3
CASSLSPGGRGNTEAFF	TGTGCCAGCAGTTTATCGCCGGGGGGGCGAGGTAACACTGAAGCTTTCTTT	many	-	TRBV27	TRBJ1-1
CATSSPGVGGSTDTQYF	TGTGCCACCAGTTCCCCAGGGGTCGGGGGAAGCACAGATACGCAGTATTTT	few	-	TRBV24-1	TRBJ2-3
CASSLADDYNEQFF	TGTGCCAGCAGTTTAGCGGATGACTACAATGAGCAGTTCTTC	many	-	TRBV28	TRBJ2-1
CGNYYRITQSRANVLTF	TGTGGCAACTATTACAGGATAACACAAAGTCGGGCCAACGTCCTGACTTTC	many	-	TRBV8-2	TRBJ2-6
CASSPSGSYTDTQYF	TGTGCCAGCAGTCCTAGCGGGAGCTACACAGATACGCAGTATTTT	-	TRBD2	TRBV6-5	TRBJ2-3
CATSDGQLNQPQHF	TGTGCCACCAGTGATGGACAGCTCAATCAGCCCCAGCATTTT	many	-	TRBV24-1	TRBJ1-5
CARFLQQANEKLFF	TGTGCCAGATTCCTCCAGCAGGCTAATGAAAAACTGTTTTTT	many	-	TRBV5-3	TRBJ1-4
CASSIMSPISFSETQYF	TGTGCCAGCAGCATTATGAGTCCCATTTCTTTCTCTGAGACCCAGTACTTC	many	-	TRBV3-1	TRBJ2-5
CSVRPGETQYF	TGCAGTGTTCGGCCGGGAGAGACCCAGTACTTC	-	-	TRBV20-1	TRBJ2-5
CASNVESIPYNSPLHF	TGTGCCAGCAACGTAGAGTCTATTCCTTATAATTCACCCCTCCACTTT	-	-	TRBV9	TRBJ1-6
CASSFTPDRGYEQYF	TGTGCCAGCAGCTTCACACCGGACAGGGGGTACGAGCAGTACTTC	-	TRBD1	TRBV7-6	TRBJ2-7
CATSDRARCGKTYGYTF	TGTGCCACCAGCGATAGAGCAAGGTGTGGAAAGACCTATGGCTACACCTTC	-	-	TRBV15	TRBJ1-2
CASSLTSGSHEQYF	TGTGCCAGCAGTTTGACTAGCGGGAGCCACGAGCAGTACTTC	many	TRBD2	TRBV27	TRBJ2-7
CASSIGLAAGDEQFF	TGTGCCAGTAGTATAGGACTAGCCGCGGGGGATGAGCAGTTCTTC	many	TRBD2	TRBV19	TRBJ2-1
CASNLVGTSSYGYTF	TGTGCCAGCAACTTAGTGGGGACCTCTTCCTATGGCTACACCTTC	-	-	TRBV7-9	TRBJ1-2
CASTNARWETQYF	TGTGCCAGCACCAACGCGCGGTGGGAGACCCAGTACTTC	many	-	TRBV6-6	TRBJ2-5
CAWSVGHGNTIYF	TGTGCCTGGAGTGTTGGGCATGGAAACACCATATATTTT	many	-	TRBV30	TRBJ1-3
CASRPGLGRINNSPLHF	TGTGCCAGCAGACCCGGATTGGGGAGGATAAATAATTCACCCCTCCACTTT	many	-	TRBV12-3/TRBV12-4	TRBJ1-6
CAGSQGADYGYTF	TGTGCCGGCAGCCAGGGGGCTGACTATGGCTACACCTTC	-	TRBD1	TRBV7-9	TRBJ1-2
CASSQRYYNEQFF	TGTGCCAGCAGCCAACGGTACTACAATGAGCAGTTCTTC	-	-	TRBV7-9	TRBJ2-1
CATSRETGGYGYTF	TGTGCCACCAGCAGAGAGACAGGGGGCTATGGCTACACCTTC	many	TRBD1	TRBV15	TRBJ1-2
CSPKWGMTEAFF	TGCAGCCCCAAATGGGGGATGACTGAAGCTTTCTTT	many	-	TRBV29-1	TRBJ1-1
CASSWGDRAEDYGQYF	TGTGCCAGCAGCTGGGGGGACAGGGCGGAAGATTACGGGCAGTACTTC	-	TRBD1	TRBV11-2	TRBJ2-7
CASSQALANEQFF	TGTGCCAGCAGCCAAGCACTAGCGAATGAGCAGTTCTTC	-	TRBD2	TRBV3-1	TRBJ2-1
CASSSVGGSGGELFF	TGTGCCAGCAGTTCTGTGGGGGGTAGCGGCGGGGAGCTGTTTTTT	-	-	TRBV12-3/TRBV12-4	TRBJ2-2
CASSLARGEGSYEQYF	TGTGCCAGCAGCTTAGCACGCGGAGAAGGCTCCTACGAGCAGTACTTC	many	-	TRBV7-6	TRBJ2-7
CASSERLGQGARNEQFF	TGTGCCAGCAGTGAACGATTGGGACAGGGGGCTAGAAATGAGCAGTTCTTC	many	TRBD1	TRBV6-1	TRBJ2-1
CASSSPSGGAHEQFF	TGTGCCAGCAGCTCTCCTAGCGGGGGGGCACACGAGCAGTTCTTC	-	TRBD2	TRBV5-6	TRBJ2-1
CASTLSGRGEQYF	TGTGCCAGCACCTTAAGTGGGAGGGGCGAGCAGTACTTC	many	TRBD2	TRBV28	TRBJ2-7
CASSLGHPISGLTGELFF	TGTGCCAGCAGCTTGGGGCATCCCATTTCAGGCTTGACCGGGGAGCTGTTTTTT	many	-	TRBV3-1	TRBJ2-2
CASSVMKLNTEAFF	TGTGCCAGCAGCGTGATGAAGCTGAACACTGAAGCTTTCTTT	many	-	TRBV11-3	TRBJ1-1
CASSSTGGRYGYTF	TGTGCCAGCAGCTCCACAGGGGGAAGATATGGCTACACCTTC	many	TRBD1	TRBV7-2	TRBJ1-2
CASSSYGTGNTEAFF	TGTGCCAGCAGCTCATACGGGACAGGCAACACTGAAGCTTTCTTT	many	TRBD1	TRBV11-3	TRBJ1-1
CASSPEIGQGIYNEQFF	TGTGCCAGCTCACCAGAAATTGGACAGGGGATATACAATGAGCAGTTCTTC	many	TRBD1	TRBV18	TRBJ2-1
CASSVAGTTSSYEQYF	TGTGCCAGCAGCGTTGCCGGGACTACGAGCTCCTACGAGCAGTACTTC	many	TRBD2	TRBV9	TRBJ2-7
CASSPRRLSYNEQFF	TGTGCCAGCAGCCCGAGGAGGTTGTCCTACAATGAGCAGTTCTTC	-	-	TRBV9	TRBJ2-1
CSVEVYGTGELFF	TGCAGCGTTGAAGTATATGGCACCGGGGAGCTGTTTTTT	many	-	TRBV29-1	TRBJ2-2
CASSLGSGSSYNEQFF	TGTGCCAGCAGTTTGGGTAGCGGGAGTTCCTACAATGAGCAGTTCTTC	many	TRBD2	TRBV28	TRBJ2-1
CASSQGTGATYGYTF	TGCGCCAGCAGCCAAGGGACAGGGGCCACCTATGGCTACACCTTC	many	TRBD1	TRBV4-3	TRBJ1-2
CASSLVVGQETQYF	TGCGCCAGCAGCTTGGTTGTCGGACAAGAGACCCAGTACTTC	many	-	TRBV5-1	TRBJ2-5
CASSQDRSEAFF	TGTGCCAGCTCACAGGACAGGTCTGAAGCTTTCTTT	-	TRBD1	TRBV18	TRBJ1-1